These T cell receptor beta chains were read from a single sample in a study of T cells after somatic rescue of genetic block. TCRdb keeps only in-frame clones here, not all; method: immunoSEQ multiplex PCR. The sample lists 55,000 or so clones, about 96% occurring once. The material sequenced was peripheral blood mononuclear cells (PBMCs). These receptors were collected from a child less than two years old. Both conserved end residues are part of each CDR3. The D gene is left open where the match is weak. The size entry is marked missing in some rows and otherwise reads once, few, many or a size class.

>.|TRBV29-1|.|TRBJ2-7
TGCAGCGTTGTTGCCAGTCCCTACGAGCAGTACTTC
CSVVASPYEQYF
>.|TRBV5-6|.|TRBJ2-5
TGTGCCAGCAGCTCGGGGGAGACCCAGTACTTC
CASSSGETQYF
>TRBD1|TRBV18|.|TRBJ2-3
TGTGCCAGCTCACGCCGGGACAGTGGCACAGATACGCAGTATTTT
CASSRRDSGTDTQYF
>.|TRBV6-5|.|TRBJ1-2
TGTGCCAGCAGTGAAACCCGTGGCTACACCTTC
CASSETRGYTF
>.|TRBV7-9|.|TRBJ1-1
TGTGCCAGCAGCCTTGCGGGAGGGAACACTGAAGCTTTCTTT
CASSLAGGNTEAFF
>TRBD1|TRBV7-9|.|TRBJ1-3
TGTGCCAGCAGCTTAAGACCCACTACAGGGGTCGGAAACACCATATATTTT
CASSLRPTTGVGNTIYF
>.|TRBV27|.|TRBJ1-2
TGTGCCAGCAGTCCCAGACACCCCGAGGTGTGGGGCTACACCTTC
CASSPRHPEVWGYTF
>TRBD1|TRBV7-2|.|TRBJ2-3
TGTGCCAGCAGCTTAGGGACAGGGACAGATACGCAGTATTTT
CASSLGTGTDTQYF
>TRBD2|TRBV4-2|.|TRBJ2-7
TGTGCCAGCAGCCGCCAACTCAGCGGGGGCTCCTACGAGCAGTACTTC
CASSRQLSGGSYEQYF
>.|TRBV25-1|.|TRBJ2-7
TGTGCCAGCAGTGAAGGACGCGAGCAGTACTTC
CASSEGREQYF
>.|TRBV4-2|.|TRBJ1-2
TGTGCCAGCAGCCAACCCTCGGGCAGTGACGGCTACACCTTC
CASSQPSGSDGYTF
>.|TRBV5-1|.|TRBJ2-1
TGCGCCAGCAGCTTGATAGCGAGCTCCTACAATGAGCAGTTCTTC
CASSLIASSYNEQFF
>TRBD2|TRBV7-9|once|TRBJ2-7
TGTGCCAGCAGACCAAAGACGGGAGGGCCTCACGAGCAGTACTTC
CASRPKTGGPHEQYF
>TRBD2|TRBV10-3|.|TRBJ2-1
TGTGCCATCAGAGTGACTAGCGGGAGTATCGGGCAGTTCTTC
CAIRVTSGSIGQFF
>.|TRBV6-6|.|TRBJ2-7
TGTGCCAGCAAAGCGGGCTCCTACGAGCAGTACTTC
CASKAGSYEQYF
>.|TRBV5-1|.|TRBJ1-2
TGCGCCAGCAGCTTGGCCCCGACAGTTAACTATGGCTACACCTTC
CASSLAPTVNYGYTF
>.|TRBV5-6|.|TRBJ2-1
TGTGCCAGCAGCTTGTACAATGAGCAGTTCTTC
CASSLYNEQFF
>.|TRBV27|.|TRBJ2-1
TGTGCCAGCAGTTTAGGGGGCAATGAGCAGTTCTTC
CASSLGGNEQFF
>.|TRBV5-1|.|TRBJ2-3
TGCGCCAGCGAGGGACTTACAGATACGCAGTATTTT
CASEGLTDTQYF
>TRBD1|TRBV9|.|TRBJ2-2
TGTGCCAGCAGCGTAGCAGCAGGGGGCGACACCGGGGAGCTGTTTTTT
CASSVAAGGDTGELFF
>.|TRBV4-3|.|TRBJ2-2
TGCGCCAGCAACAGCGACACCGGGGAGCTGTTTTTT
CASNSDTGELFF
>.|TRBV9|.|TRBJ1-3
TGTGCCAGCAGCGACTCCAGGGAGTTTTTCTCTGGAAACACCATATATTTT
CASSDSREFFSGNTIYF
>.|TRBV6-5|.|TRBJ1-1
TGTGCCAGCAGTTACTCGAAGGGGAACACTGAAGCTTTCTTT
CASSYSKGNTEAFF
>.|TRBV20-1|.|TRBJ1-2
TGCAGTGCCGTGGGGAGCTATGGCTACACCTTC
CSAVGSYGYTF
>.|TRBV7-6|.|TRBJ1-4
TGTGCCAGCAGCTGGACAGCAACTAATGAAAAACTGTTTTTT
CASSWTATNEKLFF
>.|TRBV7-2|.|TRBJ1-5
TGTGCCAGCAGCTTAGAGAGCAGCAATCAGCCCCAGCATTTT
CASSLESSNQPQHF
>TRBD1|TRBV5-4|.|TRBJ2-6
TGTGCCAGCAGCTCCCGGGACAGGTCTGGGGCCAACGTCCTGACTTTC
CASSSRDRSGANVLTF
>TRBD1|TRBV9|.|TRBJ1-1
TGTGCCAGCAGCGTAGACAGGGGTACTGAAGCTTTCTTT
CASSVDRGTEAFF
>.|TRBV5-1|few|TRBJ2-2
TGCGCCAGCAGCTTGGTACAGGGCACCGGGGAGCTGTTTTTT
CASSLVQGTGELFF
>.|TRBV19|.|TRBJ1-5
TGTGCCAGTAGGGGGGGTGTTCAGCCCCAGCATTTT
CASRGGVQPQHF
>TRBD1|TRBV28|.|TRBJ2-1
TGTGCCAGCAGTTTATGGGGGACAGGGGGCTACAATGAGCAGTTCTTC
CASSLWGTGGYNEQFF
>TRBD2|TRBV5-1|.|TRBJ2-3
TGCGCCAGCAGCTTGACTAGCGGGAGGACAACAGATACGCAGTATTTT
CASSLTSGRTTDTQYF
>TRBD2|TRBV5-1|.|TRBJ2-7
TGCGCCAGCAGCCCCCGGACTAGCGGGACCTCCTACGAGCAGTACTTC
CASSPRTSGTSYEQYF
>.|TRBV5-8|.|TRBJ2-4
TGTGCCAGCAAGACCCTACCAGCCAAAAACATTCAGTACTTC
CASKTLPAKNIQYF
>TRBD1|TRBV6-5|.|TRBJ1-2
TGTGCCAGCACCCCGGACAGGGGGCATGGCTACACCTTC
CASTPDRGHGYTF
>TRBD1|TRBV10-3|.|TRBJ1-3
TGTGCCATCAGTGAGAGACAGGGGGCTGGAAACACCATATATTTT
CAISERQGAGNTIYF
>TRBD1|TRBV5-8|.|TRBJ1-5
TGTGCCAGCAGCTTTAACAGGGGGAAATGGAATCAGCCCCAGCATTTT
CASSFNRGKWNQPQHF
>.|TRBV19|.|TRBJ2-7
TGTGCCAGTAGTATAGGGGACACCTACGAGCAGTACTTC
CASSIGDTYEQYF
>.|TRBV7-2|.|TRBJ1-5
TGTGCCAGCAGCTTGGCGAGCAATCAGCCCCAGCATTTT
CASSLASNQPQHF
>.|TRBV9|.|TRBJ1-2
TGTGCCAGCAGCGTAGGGTATGGCTACACCTTC
CASSVGYGYTF
>.|TRBV5-4|.|TRBJ2-1
TGTGCCAGCAGTAAGGGGCCCGGTGAGCAGTTCTTC
CASSKGPGEQFF
>TRBD2|TRBV13|.|TRBJ2-1
TGTGCCAGCAGCACACTAGCGGGCCCCTACAATGAGCAGTTCTTC
CASSTLAGPYNEQFF
>.|TRBV7-9|.|TRBJ2-6
TGTGCCAGCAGCTGGGGCTCTGGGGCCAACGTCCTGACTTTC
CASSWGSGANVLTF
>.|TRBV9|.|TRBJ2-2
TGTGCCAGCAGCGTAGCGGGAGTGAACACCGGGGAGCTGTTTTTT
CASSVAGVNTGELFF
>.|TRBV7-9|.|TRBJ2-7
TGTGCCAGCAGCTTACAGAGCTCCTACGAGCAGTACTTC
CASSLQSSYEQYF
>.|TRBV19|.|TRBJ2-2
TGTGCCAGTATTCACTATGGGACTCCGAACACCGGGGAGCTGTTTTTT
CASIHYGTPNTGELFF
>TRBD1|TRBV14|.|TRBJ2-7
TGTGCCAGCAGACTGACAGGGGGCTACGAGCAGTACTTC
CASRLTGGYEQYF
>.|TRBV15|.|TRBJ2-3
TGTGCCACCAGCGTAGGACTTTCTCACACAGATACGCAGTATTTT
CATSVGLSHTDTQYF
>.|TRBV5-1|.|TRBJ2-7
TGCGCCAGCAGCTTGGTGCGGGGACCCTACGAGCAGTACTTC
CASSLVRGPYEQYF
>.|TRBV2|.|TRBJ2-5
TGTGCCAGCAGTGAAGCGCGTCTAAAGGCCCAGTACTTC
CASSEARLKAQYF